This note documents a single T cell receptor (beta chain) sequence. Its matching antigen is unknown. Profiled with immunoSEQ multiplex PCR; TCRdb holds only in-frame clones, not every one. This table holds over 100,000 clones, over 60% found once. The sample comes from a study of PD-1 blockade in mismatch repair-deficient tumors. Study-level points and caveats: After pembrolizumab, tumor-resident clones rose rapidly, then generally contracted before radiologic responses.

The V gene end was trimmed by 6 bases and the J gene end by 4 bases; junction bases not matched to a gene: 10. Germline CDR1 is ENHRY and CDR2 is SYGVKD. The CDR3 sequence is 15 residues long. The sequence derives from an adult with mismatch repair-deficient cancer. The V and J genes are TRBV10-3 and TRBJ2-5; 8 bases fit TRBD2. The sequenced sample was peripheral blood, obtained 60 weeks after starting pembrolizumab. The CDR3 DNA reads TGTGCCATCAGCGACACCAGCGGGAGCGGAGAGACCCAGTACTTC. Amino acid sequence: CAISDTSGSGETQYF.